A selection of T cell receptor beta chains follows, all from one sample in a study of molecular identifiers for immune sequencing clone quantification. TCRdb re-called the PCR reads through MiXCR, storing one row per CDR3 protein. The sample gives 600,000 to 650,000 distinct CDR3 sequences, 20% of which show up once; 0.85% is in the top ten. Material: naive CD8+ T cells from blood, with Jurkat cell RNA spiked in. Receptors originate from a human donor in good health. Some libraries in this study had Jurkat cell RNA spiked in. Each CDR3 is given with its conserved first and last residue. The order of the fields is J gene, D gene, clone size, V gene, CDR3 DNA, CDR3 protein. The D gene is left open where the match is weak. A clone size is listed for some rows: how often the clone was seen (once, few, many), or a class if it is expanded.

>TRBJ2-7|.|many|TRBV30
TGTGCCTGGAGAGGGGTGGCGGCCTCCTACGAGCAGTACTTC
CAWRGVAASYEQYF
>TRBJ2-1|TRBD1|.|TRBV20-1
TGCAGTGCAAAGGACACAGGGGGCCCCTACAATGAGCAGTTCTTC
CSAKDTGGPYNEQFF
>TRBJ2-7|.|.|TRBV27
TGTGCCAGCGGTAAAATACAGGCTGTCGCGACCTACGAGCAGTGCTTC
CASGKIQAVATYEQCF
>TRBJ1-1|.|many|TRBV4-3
TGCGCCAGCAGCCCATGGTCGAACACTGAAGCTTTCTTT
CASSPWSNTEAFF
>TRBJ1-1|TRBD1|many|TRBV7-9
TGTGCCAGCAGCCCCTTCAGGGGGCTAGACACTGAAGCTTTCTTT
CASSPFRGLDTEAFF
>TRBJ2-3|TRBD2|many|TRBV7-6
TGTGCCAGCAGCTTCGCGGGAGATATTACAGATACGCAGTATTTT
CASSFAGDITDTQYF
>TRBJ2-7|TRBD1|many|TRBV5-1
TGCGCCAGCAGCCCTCGAATTTCACAGGGGGCATCGGACGAGCAGTACTTC
CASSPRISQGASDEQYF
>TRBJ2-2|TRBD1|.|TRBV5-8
TGTGCCAGCAGCTTGGGTGCGACAGGGATCACCGGGGAGCTGTTTTTT
CASSLGATGITGELFF
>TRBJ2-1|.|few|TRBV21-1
TGTGCCAGCAGCCCCCGCGCGCCTGACAATGAGCAGTTCTTC
CASSPRAPDNEQFF
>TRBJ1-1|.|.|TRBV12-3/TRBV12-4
TGTGCCAGCAGTCTTCAGGGGCCTGAAGCTTTCTTT
CASSLQGPEAFF
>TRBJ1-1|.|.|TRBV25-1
TGTGCCAGCAGTGTATCAGGATATGAAGCTTTCTTT
CASSVSGYEAFF
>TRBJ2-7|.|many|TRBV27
TGTGCCAGCAGTTCCCTCCTTAGCTCCTACGAGCAGTACTTC
CASSSLLSSYEQYF
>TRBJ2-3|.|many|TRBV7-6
TGTGCCAGCAGCTGGACAGAGCAAGGATTTACAGATACGCAGTATTTT
CASSWTEQGFTDTQYF
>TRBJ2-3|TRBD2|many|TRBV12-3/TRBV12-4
TGTGCCAGCAGTTCACCGGGACTAGCGAGCACAGATACGCAGTATTTT
CASSSPGLASTDTQYF
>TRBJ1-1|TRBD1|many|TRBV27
TGTGCCAGCGGACAGGGGGACGAAGCTTTCTTT
CASGQGDEAFF
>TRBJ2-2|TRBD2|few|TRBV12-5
TGTGCTAGTGCCCACGGGGGGGGGGCGGACACCGGGGAGCTGTTTTTT
CASAHGGGADTGELFF
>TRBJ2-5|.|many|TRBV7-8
TGTGCCAGCAGCCCAGCCCGGTATGGGGGTTTCGAGACCCAGTACTTC
CASSPARYGGFETQYF
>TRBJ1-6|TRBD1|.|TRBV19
TGTGCCAGTCGCTGGGGGACAGGGAATTCACCCCTCCACTTT
CASRWGTGNSPLHF
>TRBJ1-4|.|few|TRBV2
TGTGCCAGCAGTGAAAAGACAGCTCTAATTGAAAAACTGTTTTTT
CASSEKTALIEKLFF
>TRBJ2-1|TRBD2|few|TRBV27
TGTGCCAGCAGTTTCCTCCCAGGGACTAGCGGGAAATGGATTGAGCAGTTCTTC
CASSFLPGTSGKWIEQFF